This paragraph covers one T cell receptor (beta chain) sequence. The data originate from a study of blood T cells in healthy people across ages. V was pared by 3 bases and J by 7 bases, with 10 bases between. The CDR3 spans 12 residues. The V gene's germline CDR1 is DFQATT and CDR2 SNEGSKA (reference sequence). A second PCR of 7 to 11 cycles used a sample-barcoded 5' primer and a J-beta primer mix. One entry per CDR3 protein, called by TCRdb with MiXCR from the 5' RACE reads. The sample consists of roughly 1.4 million distinct CDR3 sequences, approximately 59% of them appearing once. The sequenced sample consisted of blood. This chain joins TRBV20-1 and TRBJ2-1; no reliable D call. The TCR was taken from a young man in good health. The DNA for the CDR3 is TGCAGTGCTAGTATTCGAGAAAATGAGCAGTTCTTC. Encoded protein: CSASIRENEQFF.